Listed below are T cell receptor beta chains from one sample, sequenced in a study of cytomegalovirus exposure and HLA in healthy donors. Profiling relied on immunoSEQ multiplex PCR, and the TCRdb table lists in-frame clones only, not all of them. The sample includes around 92,000 clones, approximately 74% of them seen just once. Sequenced: PBMCs. Every receptor here comes from a female donor in good health and CMV-seropositive. Each CDR3 is given with its conserved first and last residue. The D gene is left open where the match is weak. Expanded clones get a size class; other rows say once, few or many, or leave the size out.

clone_size	v_call	j_call	d_call	cdr3_nt	cdr3_aa
-	TRBV5-1	TRBJ2-7	TRBD1	TGCGCCAGCAGCTTGGTAAGGGGCTTCCAGGGGGCGAAAGAGCAGTACTTC	CASSLVRGFQGAKEQYF
-	TRBV6-6	TRBJ1-5	-	TGTGCCAGCAGTTCTCCAGAACAGGGTGGTCAGCCCCAGCATTTT	CASSSPEQGGQPQHF
-	TRBV10-3	TRBJ1-4	-	TGTGCCATCAGTGAGGATGGAAGGGGGATGGAAAAACTGTTTTTT	CAISEDGRGMEKLFF
few	TRBV15	TRBJ2-3	-	TGTGCCACCAGCAGAGACAGGGGATCAGGCACAGATACGCAGTATTTT	CATSRDRGSGTDTQYF
once	TRBV11-2	TRBJ2-7	TRBD2	TGTGCCAGCAGCTCCCGAGGGGCGGGGGGGGACGAGCAGTACTTC	CASSSRGAGGDEQYF
-	TRBV6-4	TRBJ2-1	TRBD1	TGTGCCAGCAGTGACTCTGGACAGGGCCCAGGGGATGAGCAGTTCTTC	CASSDSGQGPGDEQFF
-	TRBV4-1	TRBJ1-2	TRBD1	TGCGCCAGCAGCCAAGAAAGTAGGGGGCGGGGGGGCCAAAGGAGATACTATGGCTATACCTTC	CASSQESRGRGGQRRYYGYTF
-	TRBV28	TRBJ2-5	TRBD1	TGTGCCAGGCAAAACAGGGGGCGGGGGACCCAGTACTTC	CARQNRGRGTQYF
-	TRBV6-4	TRBJ2-6	-	TGTGCCAGCAGCCTAGGGGATGGGGCCAACGTCCTGACTTTC	CASSLGDGANVLTF
-	TRBV30	TRBJ1-1	TRBD1	TGTGCCGGAGGCCCTCGGGACAGGGGTATCACTGAAGCTTTCTTT	CAGGPRDRGITEAFF
-	TRBV29-1	TRBJ1-1	TRBD1	TGCAGCGTTGAATTCAGGGGGTTTGGGGTCTTT	CSVEFRGFGVF
many	TRBV6-4	TRBJ2-6	TRBD1	TGTGCCAGCAGTGCGACAGGGGGGGGCGCTGGGGCCAACGTCCTGACTTTC	CASSATGGGAGANVLTF